This TCR beta chain derives from a study of blood T cell repertoires in COVID-19. About the research overall: Sample material is recorded as cDNA or gDNA derived from T cells, B-cell-depleted T cells, or PBMCs.

Ages ranged from about 18 to 100 years, with residence in around 24 US areas. Cohorts were determined from participant-reported clinical history. As handled by the study authors: Amplification from reference gene primers served as the basis for estimated nucleated cell counts. Sequencing used immunoSEQ multiplex PCR; TCRdb keeps in-frame clones, though not all of them. V and J calls and clone size are as listed in that table; D and trimming were resolved from the DNA. The profile shows around 450,000 clones, approximately 90% of them singletons. V lost 6 bases and J 0 bases, leaving 16 bases between the germline ends. Germline CDR1 reads ENHRY; CDR2 reads SYGVKD. The CDR3 consists of 16 residues.

The J gene is TRBJ2-3, the V gene TRBV10-3, with D tentatively TRBD1 (6 bases). This receptor was taken from a woman in her late teens or twenties with acute COVID-19. Sequenced material: PBMCs or T cells enriched from blood (not recorded which). The CDR3 nucleotides are TGTGCCATCAGGGCGATAGACAGGACTAGCACAGATACGCAGTATTTT. Protein: CAIRAIDRTSTDTQYF.